This is a list of T cell receptor beta chains from one sample in a study of vaccination and CD4 T cells after COVID-19. These receptors' targets are unknown. TCRdb redid the calling of the PCR reads with MiXCR, one entry per CDR3 protein. The sample shows roughly 9,000 distinct CDR3 sequences, 40% to 55% of them seen only once. The specimen was CD4+ T cells from blood, cultured in vitro. The receptors were sampled from a human donor in good health. Each CDR3 is given with its conserved first and last residue.

J gene | V gene | CDR3 protein
TRBJ2-5 | TRBV7-9 | CASSLAASQETQYF
TRBJ2-1 | TRBV19 | CASSTQTGGRNEQFF
TRBJ2-3 | TRBV7-6 | CASSLGGGAAGTDTQYF
TRBJ1-1 | TRBV5-1 | CASSLGWGSVNTEAFF
TRBJ2-1 | TRBV29-1 | CSVDGLAGRLGNEQFF
TRBJ1-2 | TRBV6-4 | CASSREQGARYGYTF
TRBJ1-5 | TRBV7-9 | CASSTQGDNQPQHF
TRBJ2-7 | TRBV30 | CAYRPAGASYEQYF
TRBJ2-6 | TRBV19 | CATSGFSGANVLTF
TRBJ2-1 | TRBV6-1 | CASSLAGGAYNEQFF
TRBJ2-1 | TRBV15 | CATSIGTSGRNNEQFF
TRBJ2-1 | TRBV4-1 | CASSQGPKFSYNEQFF
TRBJ2-3 | TRBV5-1 | CASSGGVLTDTQYF
TRBJ1-1 | TRBV11-3 | CASSLSSPDVTANTEAFF
TRBJ1-6 | TRBV30 | CAWSVGRTGAYSPLHF
TRBJ1-2 | TRBV6-1 | CALRIFNYGYTF
TRBJ1-2 | TRBV15 | CATSRDKGANYGYTF
TRBJ2-3 | TRBV7-9 | CASSTRGPDTQYF
TRBJ2-2 | TRBV4-2 | CASSQVTGELFF
TRBJ2-7 | TRBV7-2 | CASSLAPGIYEQYF
TRBJ1-1 | TRBV20-1 | CSARRRNTEAFF
TRBJ1-5 | TRBV5-1 | CASSPGGTASNQPQHF
TRBJ2-5 | TRBV7-2 | CASSFGLVKTQYF
TRBJ2-1 | TRBV7-7 | CASSLGVAVPNEQFF
TRBJ2-5 | TRBV6-2/TRBV6-3 | CASSLGGNQETQYF
TRBJ2-3 | TRBV7-2 | CASSHLRGASDTQYF
TRBJ2-7 | TRBV4-1 | CASSQAVGTSESYEQYF
TRBJ1-2 | TRBV30 | CAWSGATKNYGYTF
TRBJ1-2 | TRBV6-1 | CASSAAGTGYYGYTF
TRBJ2-2 | TRBV19 | CASSRGGGLAANTGELFF
TRBJ2-3 | TRBV2 | CASRRDLREGTDTQYF
TRBJ1-1 | TRBV14 | CASSQIPGVTEAFF
TRBJ2-6 | TRBV7-2 | CASSLTPYRASGANVLAF
TRBJ1-6 | TRBV20-1 | CSARVLLSWGAEGNSPLHF
TRBJ2-5 | TRBV18 | CASSRLRSETQYF
TRBJ1-5 | TRBV19 | CASSRPERNQPQHF
TRBJ2-3 | TRBV11-3 | CASSSGTSGRYTDTQYF
TRBJ1-5 | TRBV28 | CASSLSSNQPQHF
TRBJ1-1 | TRBV5-6 | CASSPRQGRIAFF